Listed here are 6 T cell receptor beta chains from one sample, sequenced in a study of cytomegalovirus exposure and HLA in healthy donors. Vbeta (60) and Jbeta (13) primers were used in the PCR. The protocol was immunoSEQ multiplex PCR, while the TCRdb copy is restricted to in-frame clones and leaves out a portion. The sample gives roughly 130,000 clones, roughly 77% of which show up once; 2.5% to 3.5% is in the top ten. The material sequenced was PBMCs. Receptor source: a female donor in good health and CMV-seronegative.

The chain has TRBV6-6 and TRBJ2-1; 11 nucleotides agree with TRBD2. The ends lost 0 bases at V and 6 bases at J; junction bases unmatched: 1. The CDR3 covers 15 residues. Germline V CDR1 and CDR2: MNHNY, SVGAGI (reference sequence). In DNA, the CDR3 is TGTGCCAGCAGTTACTCGACTAGCGGGATCAATGAGCAGTTCTTC. It codes for CASSYSTSGINEQFF.

The table lists this clone with a count of one. V is TRBV29-1 and J is TRBJ2-5, with 10 nucleotides matching TRBD2. The V and J ends lost 4 bases and 10 bases, in that order; junction bases with no gene match: 12. The CDR3 covers 14 residues. Germline CDR1 and CDR2: SQVTM and ANQGSEA. CDR3 in amino acids: CSVGDSGRAGRQYF. In DNA form, the CDR3 reads TGCAGCGTTGGGGACAGCGGGAGGGCTGGGCGCCAGTACTTC.

V gene TRBV30 combines with J gene TRBJ2-5; D possibly corresponds to TRBD1 (5 bases). In germline, CDR1 is GTSNPN, CDR2 SVGIG (reference sequence). The CDR3 sequence is 14 residues long. Trimming stripped 1 base from V and 1 base from J, with 10 bases between. The CDR3 sequence is CAWSGNRFQETQYF. As DNA, the CDR3 is TGTGCCTGGAGTGGGAACAGGTTCCAAGAGACCCAGTACTTC.

The rearrangement links TRBV14 to TRBJ2-1; maybe TRBD1 (6 bases). Germline loops: CDR1 SGHDN, CDR2 FVKESK. The CDR3 loop spans 16 amino acids. The V end lost 5 bases, the J end lost 2 bases, and 16 bases lay between the germline ends. CDR3 loop: CASSGAGVGTYNEQFF. The CDR3 coding sequence is TGTGCCAGCAGCGGAGCAGGGGTGGGGACCTACAATGAGCAGTTCTTC.

The genes are TRBV4-3 and TRBJ1-2; weak D call: TRBD1 (5 bases). Germline CDR1 is LGHNA and CDR2 is YSLEER. This CDR3 contains 15 residues. The ends were cut back, 2 bases at V and 1 base at J, with 11 bases in the middle. The DNA for the CDR3 is TGCGCCAGCAGCCAACGGGCCAGGGTTAACTATGGCTACACCTTC. Translated, it gives CASSQRARVNYGYTF.

The gene calls are TRBV23-1 and TRBJ2-7; 7 positions agree with TRBD1. TRBV23-1 is noted as an ORF with a role that remains uncertain. Trimming removed 5 bases from V and 3 bases from J; junction bases left unmatched: 10. The CDR3 runs to 15 residues. DNA of the CDR3: TGCGCCAGCAGTTACCCACAGGGGACCCACTACGAGCAGTACTTC. It encodes CASSYPQGTHYEQYF.